The sequence of this TCR beta chain was determined in a study of blood T cell repertoires in COVID-19 (dated by TCRdb to 2019 to 2021). With respect to the entire study: Samples covering the acute and convalescent phases of COVID-19 were provided by collaborators in the United States, Italy and Spain. The sample metadata nearly always contained a de-identified subject ID, COVID-19 status, age in years and sex. Where available, HLA class I and class II types were taken from metadata supplied by the sample provider and were not determined by assay-based typing. Samples were obtained from the ongoing ImmuneRACE study (first 160 participants) and from 1,200 or so subjects provided by 6 global collaborators. The prospective study material was composed of cDNA or gDNA derived from T cells, B-cell-depleted T cells, or PBMCs. A freely available public database, intended as a resource for researchers studying the immune response to SARS-CoV-2, is where the repertoires were released. The dataset comprised deeply sampled blood TCRbeta repertoires from subjects exposed to, actively infected with, or recovered from COVID-19.

In regard to this clone: The target of this receptor is not known. No qualities accompany the bases; no much larger clone lies one base away.

Overall results and qualifications from the work: The amount of clinical and demographic metadata varied by source and participant and was provided uncurated.

The CDR3 measures 17 amino acids from cysteine to phenylalanine. Only CDR3 DNA remains: 51 bases, in frame from the first base. The germline V gene encodes CDR1 SGHRS and CDR2 YFSETQ. V drops 0 bases and J drops 4 bases, leaving 14 bases in between. The immunoSEQ Assay, a bias-controlled multiplex PCR, was used to amplify TCRbeta CDR3 regions from genomic DNA. The source study handled its data this way. The number of nucleated cells in each sample was estimated from the amplification of reference gene primers within the assay. Sequence reads were collapsed and filtered to measure the absolute abundance of every unique TCRbeta CDR3 rearrangement. Productive Simpson clonality was computed per sample as the square root of Simpson's diversity index over productive rearrangements. TCRdb retrieved this table from immuneACCESS and kept in-frame rearrangements only. Not all clones are present; in checked studies, unresolved V genes account for under half, and no reason is known for the remainder. V, J and clone size are taken as reported in that table, and D and trimming were inferred from the DNA itself. Recorded for this sample are tens of thousands of clones; around 91% of them occurred a single time. Less than 15% of the sample lies in the top ten.

Each collaborating institution followed its own protocols to collect whole blood in K2EDTA tubes. For TCRbeta analysis, collaborators shipped samples as frozen whole blood, isolated PBMCs, or DNA extracted from either of those sample types. Material: peripheral blood. This clonotype was obtained from a man in his 70s with active or convalescent COVID-19. The receptor chain draws on TRBV5-1 and TRBJ1-6; a weak D assignment points to TRBD1 (5 bases agree). DNA sequence: TGCGCCAGCAGCTTGGGGGGCACATCCTCGTATAATTCACCCCTCCACTTT. It is translated as CASSLGGTSSYNSPLHF.